Listed here are 20 T cell receptor beta chains from one sample, sequenced in a study of PD-1 blockade in classical Hodgkin lymphoma. There was relapse after autologous stem cell transplantation in every patient, and there was variation in brentuximab vedotin exposure. Thawed PBMCs yielded CD4+ T cells through magnetic negative selection. Libraries were prepared by immunoSEQ multiplex PCR; TCRdb keeps only in-frame clonotypes and omits some of them. The table lists more than 7,500 clones, roughly 84% of them singletons. The material sequenced was CD4+ T cells from blood, taken at baseline. The receptors stem from a human donor with classical Hodgkin lymphoma.

The chain recombines TRBV28 with TRBJ2-6; D is uncertain. Trimming stripped 3 bases from V and 0 bases from J, with 3 bases between. The CDR3 loop spans 14 amino acids. CDR1 MDHEN and CDR2 SYDVKM come from the germline V gene. The CDR3 region is CASSFSSGANVLTF. For the CDR3, the DNA is TGTGCCAGCAGTTTCTCCTCTGGGGCCAACGTCCTGACTTTC.

The genes are TRBV7-2 and TRBJ2-3; 10 bases agree with TRBD2. Germline V CDR1 and CDR2: SGHTA, FQGNSA. Germline trimming cut 2 bases from V and 4 bases from J; bases unmatched to any gene: 6. The CDR3 has 16 amino acids. CDR3 coding DNA: TGTGCCAGCAGCTTATTTCCTAGCGGGAGCGCAGATACGCAGTATTTT. Translated: CASSLFPSGSADTQYF.

V is TRBV14 and J is TRBJ1-6; TRBD1 matches 10 bases. This CDR3 spans 15 amino acids. Per germline, CDR1 SGHDN and CDR2 FVKESK. V lost 4 bases to trimming and J lost 11 bases; unmatched junction nucleotides: 8. CDR3 loop: CASSRSGTGVPPLHF. The CDR3 region has the DNA TGTGCCAGCAGCCGTTCCGGGACAGGGGTGCCACCCCTCCACTTT.

This sequence joins TRBV7-9 and TRBJ1-4; D is unresolved. V lost 5 bases and J 4 bases, leaving 11 bases between the germline ends. The CDR3 loop spans 14 amino acids. CDR1 and CDR2 from the germline V gene are SEHNR and FQNEAQ (reference sequence). CDR3 sequence: CASSPSVRNEKLFF. CDR3 in DNA: TGTGCCAGCAGCCCATCGGTTCGTAATGAAAAACTGTTTTTT.

The chain is built from TRBV25-1 and TRBJ1-6, with D possibly being TRBD1 (5 bases). Trimming left V 5 bases short and J 6 bases short, with 14 bases between. Looked up from germline, CDR1 is MGHDK and CDR2 is SYGVNS. The CDR3 has 15 residues. The CDR3 protein is CASSPRAGSNSPLHF. In nucleotides, the CDR3 is TGTGCCAGCAGTCCCCGCGCAGGGAGTAATTCACCCCTCCACTTT.

The chain carries TRBV5-1 and TRBJ2-1; 10 nucleotides match TRBD2. J lost 5 bases, V lost 4 bases, and 9 bases had no gene match. The CDR3 is 16 amino acids. Germline CDR1 reads SGHRS; CDR2 reads YFSETQ. The CDR3 reads CASSRTSGTGDNEQFF. The CDR3 DNA is TGCGCCAGCAGCAGAACTAGCGGGACCGGGGACAATGAGCAGTTCTTC.

V gene TRBV7-9 combines with J gene TRBJ2-7; TRBD2 aligns across 7 bases. The CDR3 runs to 13 residues. Germline CDR1 reads SEHNR; CDR2 reads FQNEAQ (reference sequence). Trimming removed 6 bases from V and 3 bases from J; junction bases left unmatched: 5. The DNA of the CDR3 is TGTGCCAGCAGACCGGGGGGTGGCTACGAGCAGTACTTC. Amino acids: CASRPGGGYEQYF.

The chain recombines TRBV12-5 with TRBJ2-1; TRBD2 matches 11 bases. The germline gives CDR1 LGHNT, CDR2 FRNRAP. The CDR3 spans 15 residues. V trimming: 7 bases; J trimming: 7 bases; junction bases outside the gene matches: 9. CDR3 bases: TGTGCTAGTGCTGATAGCGGGAGGGCCAAAAATGAGCAGTTCTTC. Translation: CASADSGRAKNEQFF.

This chain joins TRBV6-1 and TRBJ2-3; D uncertain. Looked up from germline, CDR1 is MNHNS and CDR2 is SASEGT. This CDR3 contains 15 residues. V gave up 4 bases and J gave up 4 bases, with 15 bases separating them. The CDR3 sequence: CASSALTGSADTQYF. For the CDR3, the DNA is TGTGCCAGCAGTGCCCTCACGGGCTCCGCAGATACGCAGTATTTT.

The chain combines TRBV6-1 with TRBJ2-3, with a weak D call TRBD1 (6 bases). This CDR3 is built from 13 residues. Germline assignment: CDR1 MNHNS and CDR2 SASEGT. With 8 bases removed from V and 6 bases from J, the gap between germline ends came to 15 bases. DNA of the CDR3: TGTGCCAGCCGAGGCCAGGGGATGGATACGCAGTATTTT. Encoded protein: CASRGQGMDTQYF.

The chain recombines TRBV27 with TRBJ2-3, with D perhaps matching TRBD1 (5 bases). Germline V gives CDR1 MNHEY, CDR2 SMNVEV (reference sequence). V was trimmed by 8 bases and J by 1 base, leaving 13 bases between them. The CDR3 sequence is 14 residues long. The CDR3 nucleotides are TGTGCCAGCCGTTCCAGGGTGGGCACAGATACGCAGTATTTT. This codes for CASRSRVGTDTQYF.

Comments on this clone: A read error may produce the germline difference seen at one junction end. The chain is built from TRBV7-8 and TRBJ1-6; 9 nucleotides align to TRBD1. Germline V gives CDR1 SGHVS, CDR2 FQNEAQ. This CDR3 is 15 amino acids long. CDR3 sequence reads: CASSLGPQGATPLHF. CDR3 nucleotide sequence: TGTGCCAGCAGTTTAGGCCCACAGGGGGCGACTCCCCTCCACTTT.

This clone was seen once. The chain uses TRBV6-1 and TRBJ2-7, with TRBD1 matching 9 bases. The CDR3 length is 14 residues. Germline values: CDR1 MNHNS, CDR2 SASEGT. The junction had 5 bases not matched to a gene; V was cut back by 5 bases and J by 3 bases. The CDR3 here is CASSPGQGLYEQYF. The CDR3 DNA is TGTGCCAGCAGTCCCGGACAGGGGCTCTACGAGCAGTACTTC.

This clone came up a few times. V and J are TRBV13 and TRBJ1-2; the D gene is possibly TRBD1 (6 bases). Trimming removed 6 bases from V and 3 bases from J, with 11 bases in between. The CDR3 length is 13 residues. Germline loops: CDR1 PRHDT, CDR2 FYEKMQ (reference sequence). CDR3 sequence: CASRGQDHYGYTF. The CDR3 region has the DNA TGTGCCAGCAGGGGACAAGACCACTATGGCTACACCTTC.

The chain employs TRBV6-6 and TRBJ1-3; D ambiguous. Germline loops: CDR1 MNHNY, CDR2 SVGAGI (reference sequence). V lost 7 bases and J 4 bases, leaving 8 bases between the germline ends. The CDR3 extends over 12 amino acids. CDR3 residues: CASTQQGNTIYF. DNA of the CDR3: TGTGCCAGCACCCAACAGGGAAACACCATATATTTT.

V gene TRBV6-1 combines with J gene TRBJ2-3; TRBD2 is a possible D gene (6 bases). This CDR3 has 15 residues. V lost 7 bases and J 0 bases, leaving 14 bases between the germline ends. The germline V gene encodes CDR1 MNHNS and CDR2 SASEGT. CDR3 sequence: CASNKLAGSTDTQYF. In DNA, the CDR3 is TGTGCCAGCAACAAACTAGCAGGCAGCACAGATACGCAGTATTTT.

The V gene is TRBV18, the J gene TRBJ1-1; D remains ambiguous. In germline, CDR1 is KGHSH, CDR2 LQKENI. Trimming cost V 6 bases and J 1 base, with 15 bases left between them. The CDR3 extends over 15 amino acids. CDR3 amino acids: CASSPRGGKNTEAFF. The CDR3 DNA reads as TGTGCCAGCTCCCCTCGAGGAGGCAAGAACACTGAAGCTTTCTTT.

The chain uses TRBV30 and TRBJ1-1, with D maybe TRBD1 (5 bases). CDR3 length: 14 residues. The V gene lost 0 bases and the J gene lost 8 bases, with 16 bases spanning the gap. CDR1 is GTSNPN, CDR2 SVGIG, per germline (reference sequence). This CDR3 reads CAWSVRLGGEEAFF. The CDR3 DNA reads TGTGCCTGGAGTGTAAGGCTGGGGGGTGAAGAAGCTTTCTTT.

The rearrangement links TRBV6-6 to TRBJ1-5; 10 nucleotides agree with TRBD1. The CDR3 runs to 16 residues. V shed 6 bases and J 3 bases; nucleotides not matched to a gene: 8. Germline CDR1 MNHNY, CDR2 SVGAGI (reference sequence). The CDR3 sequence is CASRRQGAGNNQPQHF. CDR3 coding DNA: TGTGCCAGCAGGCGACAGGGGGCCGGTAACAATCAGCCCCAGCATTTT.

This chain uses TRBV10-3 with TRBJ1-2; TRBD1 matches at 7 bases. V dropped 0 bases and J dropped 4; count of bases not matched to a gene: 5. This CDR3 has 15 residues. Germline lookup yields CDR1 ENHRY and CDR2 SYGVKD. Written as DNA, the CDR3 is TGTGCCATCAGTGAGTCTTTACAGGGGACCTATGGCTACACCTTC. Its protein is CAISESLQGTYGYTF.